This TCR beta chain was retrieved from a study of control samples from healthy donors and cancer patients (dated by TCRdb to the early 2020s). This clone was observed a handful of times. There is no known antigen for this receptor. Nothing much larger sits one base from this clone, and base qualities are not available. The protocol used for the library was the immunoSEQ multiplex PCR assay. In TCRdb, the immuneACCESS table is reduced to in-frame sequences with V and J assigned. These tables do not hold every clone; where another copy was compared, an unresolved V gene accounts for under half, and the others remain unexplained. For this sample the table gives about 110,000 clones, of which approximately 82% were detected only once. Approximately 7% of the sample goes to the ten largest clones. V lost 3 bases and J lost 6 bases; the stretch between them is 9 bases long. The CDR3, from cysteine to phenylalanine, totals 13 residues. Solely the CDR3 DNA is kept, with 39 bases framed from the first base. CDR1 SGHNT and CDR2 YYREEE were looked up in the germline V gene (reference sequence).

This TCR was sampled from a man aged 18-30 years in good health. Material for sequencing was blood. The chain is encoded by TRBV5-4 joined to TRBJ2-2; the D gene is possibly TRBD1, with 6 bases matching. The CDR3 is CASSSQGSGELFF. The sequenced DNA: TGTGCCAGCAGCTCACAGGGTTCCGGGGAGCTGTTTTTT.